This T cell receptor (beta chain) was obtained from a study of cytomegalovirus exposure and HLA in healthy donors. Germline values: CDR1 SGHKS, CDR2 YYEKEE (reference sequence). The CDR3 is 16 residues long. Trimming cost V 0 bases and J 4 bases; bases outside gene matches: 6. PCR involved 60 Vbeta and 13 Jbeta primers. Method: immunoSEQ multiplex PCR; TCRdb's copy keeps in-frame clones and lacks some. The sample holds 100,000 to 150,000 clones, over 60% seen once. This TCR came from a female donor in good health and CMV-seronegative. The gene calls are TRBV5-5 and TRBJ2-3, with 9 positions matching TRBD2. Specimen: PBMCs. In DNA, the CDR3 is TGTGCCAGCAGCTTGGGGGTAGCTAGCGGGGCAGATACGCAGTATTTT. Amino acid sequence: CASSLGVASGADTQYF. Full variable domain (missing parts from reference TRBV5-5 and TRBJ2-3): DAGVTQSPTHLIKTRGQQVTLRCSPISGHKSVSWYQQVLGQGPQFIFQYYEKEERGRGNFPDRFSARQFPNYSSELNVNALLLGDSALYLCASSLGVASGADTQYFGPGTRLTVL.